This is a list of T cell receptor beta chains from one sample in a study of somatic mutations in cytotoxic T cells in rheumatoid arthritis. Profiled with immunoSEQ multiplex PCR; TCRdb holds only in-frame clones, not every one. Among about 20,000 clones listed, more than 70% were seen once. Sequenced material: CD8+ T cells sorted from blood. These receptors originate from a woman aged 50 to 65 in good health. Each CDR3 is given with its conserved first and last residue. D genes are given only for firm matches. The size entry is marked missing in some rows and otherwise reads once, few, many or a size class.

J | D | V | length | size | DNA | CDR3
TRBJ1-3 | . | TRBV4-1 | 17 | . | TGCGCCAGCAGCCAAGTACGCGGACGCCGATCTGGAAACACCATATATTTT | CASSQVRGRRSGNTIYF
TRBJ2-7 | . | TRBV29-1 | 14 | . | TGCAGCGTGTACGGGGGCGACAGCTCCTACGAGCAGTACTTC | CSVYGGDSSYEQYF
TRBJ2-5 | TRBD2 | TRBV14 | 12 | . | TGTGCCAGCAGCCCTCTAGGGCGGGAGCAGTACTTC | CASSPLGREQYF
TRBJ2-2 | TRBD1 | TRBV18 | 18 | . | TGTGCCAGCTCAACGGGGGGGGACGGGACAGGGGGAACCGGGGAGCTGTTTTTT | CASSTGGDGTGGTGELFF
TRBJ1-5 | TRBD1 | TRBV4-3 | 15 | . | TGCGCCAGCAGCCAAGGGGTGACAGGGGGTCAGCCCCAGCATTTT | CASSQGVTGGQPQHF
TRBJ1-2 | . | TRBV28 | 15 | . | TGTGCCAGCAGTTTTATGGGCAGCCCTAACTATGGCTACACCTTC | CASSFMGSPNYGYTF
TRBJ1-5 | . | TRBV28 | 19 | . | TGTGCCAGCAAACGACGGGGCATAGAGATCTTGTATAGCAATCAGCCCCAGCATTTT | CASKRRGIEILYSNQPQHF
TRBJ1-4 | TRBD1 | TRBV4-3 | 16 | few | TGCGCCAGCAGCCACGGACAGGGAACGGGTAATGAAAAACTGTTTTTT | CASSHGQGTGNEKLFF
TRBJ2-3 | TRBD2 | TRBV5-8 | 16 | . | TGTGCCAGCAGCTTGGCCGGGACCCTCGGGGGGGATACGCAGTATTTT | CASSLAGTLGGDTQYF
TRBJ2-5 | TRBD2 | TRBV5-1 | 15 | . | TGCGCCAGCAGCTTCGCCCCGGGGGGTCAAGAGACCCAGTACTTC | CASSFAPGGQETQYF
TRBJ2-1 | . | TRBV19 | 17 | . | TGTGCCAGTTCTCCCTTTTGGGGCCCCAGCTCCTACAATGAGCAGTTCTTC | CASSPFWGPSSYNEQFF
TRBJ1-2 | TRBD1 | TRBV28 | 18 | few | TGTGCCAGCAGTTTATCCCCCCTGGACAGGGACCATAACTATGGCTACACCTTC | CASSLSPLDRDHNYGYTF
TRBJ2-3 | . | TRBV5-5 | 19 | . | TGTGCCAGCAGCTTGGGTGTTCTGGTAGATTTGACAAGCACAGATACGCAGTATTTT | CASSLGVLVDLTSTDTQYF
TRBJ1-4 | . | TRBV15 | 13 | . | TGTGCCACCAGCACCGGCTCTAATGAAAAACTGTTTTTT | CATSTGSNEKLFF
TRBJ1-6 | TRBD1 | TRBV11-1 | 14 | . | TGTGCCAGCAGCCCAGACAGGGAGAGTTCACCCCTCCACTTT | CASSPDRESSPLHF
TRBJ2-5 | . | TRBV11-3 | 13 | . | TGTGCCAGCAGCGTCCACCCTAGGGAGACCCAGTACTTC | CASSVHPRETQYF
TRBJ2-7 | . | TRBV9 | 15 | . | TGTGCCAGCAGCGTAGGAGGGGGGTGGGACTACGAGCAGTACTTC | CASSVGGGWDYEQYF
TRBJ2-2 | . | TRBV6-1 | 13 | . | TGTGCCAGTCTGGCGGGAAACACCGGGGAGCTGTTTTTT | CASLAGNTGELFF
TRBJ2-3 | . | TRBV9 | 14 | . | TGTGCCAGCAGCGTAGGGGGGGCCGGGGATACGCAGTATTTT | CASSVGGAGDTQYF
TRBJ2-5 | TRBD2 | TRBV6-5 | 14 | . | TGTGCCAGCAGTTTCGGACTAGCGGAAGAGACCCAGTACTTC | CASSFGLAEETQYF
TRBJ1-5 | . | TRBV27 | 16 | . | TGTGCCAGCAGTCCGTTCGCGGCAGGGGCGTTTCAGCCCCAGCATTTT | CASSPFAAGAFQPQHF
TRBJ2-3 | . | TRBV7-9 | 15 | . | TGTGCCAGCAGCCCAATCGACGGTATCTCAGATACGCAGTATTTT | CASSPIDGISDTQYF
TRBJ1-2 | . | TRBV27 | 13 | . | TGTGCCAGCAGTACGGACGTCACCCGGGGCTACACCTTC | CASSTDVTRGYTF
TRBJ2-2 | . | TRBV15 | 15 | . | TGTGCCACCAGCAGCCCAACCGAGAACACCGGGGAGCTGTTTTTT | CATSSPTENTGELFF
TRBJ2-2 | . | TRBV5-6 | 14 | . | TGTGCCAGCCGCGGGGGCCTGAACACCGGGGAGCTGTTTTTT | CASRGGLNTGELFF
TRBJ2-1 | . | TRBV10-2 | 11 | . | TGCGCCAGCAGTGGGCCGAGCGAGCAGTTCTTC | CASSGPSEQFF
TRBJ1-5 | . | TRBV7-9 | 12 | . | TGTGCCAGCCGGGGCCCGAATCAGCCCCAGCATTTT | CASRGPNQPQHF
TRBJ2-1 | . | TRBV9 | 13 | few | TGTGCCAGCAGCGTCGCTACTAGCAATGAGCAGTTCTTC | CASSVATSNEQFF
TRBJ2-3 | . | TRBV7-9 | 12 | . | TGTGCCAGCGCCCACGATATAGATACGCAGTATTTT | CASAHDIDTQYF
TRBJ2-5 | TRBD1 | TRBV19 | 18 | once | TGTGCCAGTAGTATAGTTCTTTGGGGACAGGGGGCCGGTGAGACCCAGTACTTC | CASSIVLWGQGAGETQYF
TRBJ1-1 | . | TRBV19 | 14 | . | TGTGCCAGTAGTGAAGACACAGGGTACACTGAAGCTTTCTTT | CASSEDTGYTEAFF
TRBJ2-3 | TRBD2 | TRBV4-1 | 18 | . | TGCGCCAGCAGCCAAGAGGGAATCGAGGCGGGGGGGCGTGATACGCAGTATTTT | CASSQEGIEAGGRDTQYF
TRBJ2-1 | . | TRBV19 | 13 | . | TGTGCCAGTAGTATAGGGCCGGGCAATGAGCAGTTCTTC | CASSIGPGNEQFF
TRBJ1-1 | TRBD1 | TRBV16 | 17 | . | TGTGCCAGCAGCCGGACAGGGAAAATGGTATCGGGCACTGAAGCTTTCTTT | CASSRTGKMVSGTEAFF
TRBJ1-1 | TRBD1 | TRBV6-4 | 15 | . | TGTGCCAGCAGGGAGGGGACAGACATGAACACTGAAGCTTTCTTT | CASREGTDMNTEAFF
TRBJ2-5 | . | TRBV15 | 13 | . | TGTGCCACCAGCAGTACAGGGAAAGAGACCCAGTACTTC | CATSSTGKETQYF